The T cell receptor beta chain described here comes from a study of human versus mouse CDR3 diversity and MHC coevolution. Overall study results and limits: Human CDR3s averaged more deletions and insertions than mouse CDR3s. Humans had the largest estimated TCR beta repertoire, 1.5 million to 2 million clonotypes. Clonal inequality was lowest in two of the three human donors.

Germline V lookup: CDR1 LNHDA, CDR2 SQIVND (reference sequence). This CDR3 comprises 13 residues. V lost 3 bases, J lost 6 bases, and 12 bases lay in between. Sequenced by immunoSEQ multiplex PCR; TCRdb stores in-frame clones only, minus some. This sample has about 73,000 clones, with around 90% found just once. Concerning this clone: Its matching antigen is unknown.

The sequence derives from a person aged 30-70 years in good health. The rearrangement links TRBV19 to TRBJ2-7, with D maybe TRBD1 (5 bases). Sample: naive CD4+ T cells from blood. This sample's subset: CD45RO-negative CD62L-positive naive CD4 T cells. DNA of the CDR3: TGTGCCAGTAGTATTTTTGAGGACACCGAGCAGTACTTC. Its translation is CASSIFEDTEQYF.